This is a list of T cell receptor beta chains from one sample in a study of OX40 agonist ivuxolimab in advanced cancers. Using immunoSEQ multiplex PCR, the repertoire was profiled, and TCRdb retains in-frame clones only, with some absent. The table shows tens of thousands of clones, with 70% to 90% occurring only once. This material consisted of CD4+ or CD8+ T cells sorted from blood, taken in a trial of the OX40 agonist ivuxolimab. These TCRs come from an adult with an advanced solid tumor such as melanoma, head and neck, liver or kidney cancer. CDR3s include the opening cysteine and the closing phenylalanine or tryptophan. The order of the fields is clone size, J gene, D gene, V gene, CDR3 DNA, CDR3 protein. The D gene is left open where the match is weak. Clone size, where shown, is once, few, many, or a class for clones that have expanded.

.,TRBJ1-2,.,TRBV11-2,TGTGCCAGCAGCTTAGATCGGGACACCGGCTACACCTTC,CASSLDRDTGYTF
.,TRBJ2-7,.,TRBV7-9,TGTGCCAGCAGCTTAGAGGTTTTGTACGAGCAGTACTTC,CASSLEVLYEQYF
.,TRBJ2-1,TRBD2,TRBV7-9,TGTGCCAGCAGCTTAGTTACTAGCGGGAGTGTTGAGCAGTTCTTC,CASSLVTSGSVEQFF
.,TRBJ2-5,.,TRBV6-6,TGTGCCACGGAGGGGGAGACCCAGTACTTC,CATEGETQYF
.,TRBJ1-1,.,TRBV29-1,TGCAGCGTTGCGGGCATGGAGGGAGAAACTGAAGCTTTCTTT,CSVAGMEGETEAFF
once,TRBJ1-5,.,TRBV30,TGTGCCTGGTCTGTTCAGGGCTTTCAGCCCCAGCATTTT,CAWSVQGFQPQHF
.,TRBJ1-6,.,TRBV6-4,TGTGCCAGCAGTGACTCCCTCTATTCACCCCTCCACTTT,CASSDSLYSPLHF
.,TRBJ2-7,TRBD1,TRBV11-3,TGTGCCAGCAGCTTGAGTGGCAGGGGGCGCGAGCAGTACTTC,CASSLSGRGREQYF
.,TRBJ2-5,TRBD2,TRBV14,TGTGCCAGCAGCCAAGATCTAGCGGGTTTGGAGACCCAGTACTTC,CASSQDLAGLETQYF
.,TRBJ2-1,TRBD2,TRBV9,TGTGCCAGCACCAAAAGCGGGAGGGCCTGGGATGAGCAGTTCTTC,CASTKSGRAWDEQFF
.,TRBJ2-5,.,TRBV19,TGTGCCAGTAGTCAACAAGAGACCCAGTACTTC,CASSQQETQYF
few,TRBJ1-1,.,TRBV19,TGTGCCAGCCGGAGAAATCTGAGGAACACTGAAGCTTTCTTT,CASRRNLRNTEAFF
.,TRBJ2-5,.,TRBV2,TGTGCCAGCAGCCCCGGGGAGAGGCAGACCCAGTACTTC,CASSPGERQTQYF
.,TRBJ2-1,.,TRBV13,TGTGCCAGCAGCCCCCCCTCCGGCCCCGGGTACAATGAGCAGTTCTTC,CASSPPSGPGYNEQFF
.,TRBJ1-2,.,TRBV19,TGTGCCAGTACCGCCATGGATGGCTACACCTTC,CASTAMDGYTF